The 23 T cell receptor beta chains below all came from one sample that was sequenced in a study of TIL therapy for anti-PD-1-resistant metastatic lung cancer. The time point: pre-treatment sample, taken before nivolumab and TIL therapy. The tumor samples were excised metastases, mostly pleural nodules or supraclavicular lymph nodes. Sequencing used immunoSEQ v3. Here immunoSEQ multiplex PCR was the method, and the copy in TCRdb shows in-frame clones only, minus some. The table includes about 6,300 clones, approximately 66% detected once. The input for sequencing was tumor tissue, taken at baseline. These TCRs come from a person aged 25 to 80 with non-small cell lung cancer.

In the case of this clone: A junction end diverges from the germline sequence, so it may reflect a read error. The chain recombines TRBV28 with TRBJ2-3; D is ambiguous. Germline CDR1 is MDHEN and CDR2 is SYDVKM. The CDR3 is made up of 14 amino acids. CDR3 sequence: CASSFLSGTDTQYF. As DNA, the CDR3 is TGTGCCAGCAGTTTCCTATCAGGCACGGATACGCAGTATTTT.

This clone has just a few counts. The V and J genes are TRBV2 and TRBJ1-2; TRBD1 matches at 10 bases. V was pared by 6 bases and J by 2 bases, with 9 bases of the junction left unmatched. The CDR3 sequence is 16 residues long. Germline V gene sequence: CDR1 SNHLY, CDR2 FYNNEI. The CDR3 DNA reads TGTGCCAGCAGAGCCGGGACAGGGGAGGGAAACTATGGCTACACCTTC. Encoded protein: CASRAGTGEGNYGYTF.

This clone was recorded once. CDR3 DNA: TGCGCCAGCAGCCAAGAAATACAGGGAGCCAAAAACATTCAGTACTTC. It encodes CASSQEIQGAKNIQYF. The rearrangement uses TRBV4-3 and TRBJ2-4, with TRBD1 as a possible D gene (6 bases). Germline CDR1 LGHNA, CDR2 YSLEER. Trimming took off 0 bases at V and 0 bases at J, with 9 bases between the two ends. This CDR3 is built from 16 residues.

This chain connects TRBV5-4 to TRBJ2-2; no reliable D call. Germline-derived CDR1 and CDR2 are SGHNT and YYREEE (reference sequence). The CDR3 totals 15 residues. The V gene lost 1 base and the J gene lost 2 bases, with 9 bases spanning the gap. In nucleotides, the CDR3 is TGTGCCAGCAGCTTGCCGGGTCCAAACACCGGGGAGCTGTTTTTT. It is translated as CASSLPGPNTGELFF.

This sequence joins TRBV4-2 and TRBJ2-3; no firm D call. Germline CDR1 and CDR2: LGHNA and YNFKEQ. Trimming removed 4 bases from V and 6 bases from J, with 11 bases in between. This CDR3 spans 13 amino acids. The CDR3 region is CASSRAVEDTQYF. The CDR3 nucleotides read TGTGCCAGCAGCCGGGCGGTTGAGGATACGCAGTATTTT.

V gene TRBV9 combines with J gene TRBJ2-5, with D uncertain. V lost 1 base, J lost 2 bases, and 9 bases lay in between. The CDR3 has 14 amino acids. CDR1 is SGDLS, CDR2 YYNGEE, per germline. The CDR3 DNA reads TGTGCCAGCAGCGTACAGGATTTACAAGAGACCCAGTACTTC. Translated: CASSVQDLQETQYF.

The chain links TRBV2 to TRBJ2-1; TRBD2 matches 8 bases. The CDR3 is made up of 13 amino acids. J lost 5 bases, V lost 6 bases, and 3 bases had no gene match. Germline assignment: CDR1 SNHLY and CDR2 FYNNEI. The CDR3 loop reads CASRAGVNNEQFF. The CDR3 DNA reads as TGTGCCAGCAGAGCGGGAGTCAACAATGAGCAGTTCTTC.

This sequence joins TRBV18 and TRBJ1-2, with D unclear. There are 13 residues in the CDR3. Germline-derived CDR1 and CDR2 are KGHSH and LQKENI. The V end lost 5 bases, the J end lost 7 bases, and 14 bases lay between the germline ends. The CDR3 sequence is CASSKDAVSGYTF. The CDR3 nucleotides are TGTGCCAGCTCAAAGGATGCAGTGAGTGGCTACACCTTC.

This chain joins TRBV4-1 and TRBJ2-3, with unresolved D. The CDR3 is 14 residues long. The V end lost 2 bases, the J end lost 12 bases, and 18 bases lay between the germline ends. Germline CDR1 reads MGHRA; CDR2 reads YSYEKL. The CDR3 loop reads CASSQSQTPGFQYF. CDR3 in DNA: TGCGCCAGCAGCCAAAGCCAGACGCCGGGCTTTCAGTATTTT.

This rearrangement joins TRBV18 to TRBJ1-1, with D possibly matching TRBD1 (5 bases). V lost 4 bases, J lost 4 bases, and 10 bases lay in between. CDR1 is KGHSH, CDR2 LQKENI, per germline. CDR3 length: 13 amino acids. DNA for the CDR3: TGTGCCAGCTCACGCGGGGGGGGCACTGAAGCTTTCTTT. Protein: CASSRGGGTEAFF.

V is TRBV6-2 or TRBV6-3 and J is TRBJ2-7; D gene ambiguous. The ends were cut back, 5 bases at V and 2 bases at J, with 7 bases in the middle. The CDR3 runs 12 residues. Germline-derived CDR1 and CDR2 are MNHEY and SVGEGT. The CDR3 loop is CASSGVPYEQYV. CDR3 nucleotide sequence: TGTGCCAGCAGTGGGGTTCCCTACGAGCAGTACGTC.

This clone was counted a single time. The rearrangement uses TRBV2 and TRBJ2-3, with 11 bases matching TRBD1. V trimming: 4 bases; J trimming: 2 bases; junction bases outside the gene matches: 2. Germline V gene data show CDR1 as SNHLY and CDR2 as FYNNEI. The length of the CDR3 is 15 residues. Here the CDR3 DNA reads TGTGCCAGCAGTGGGGACAGGGGGTTCACAGATACGCAGTATTTT. Amino acids: CASSGDRGFTDTQYF.

This clone ranks as medium-sized. The rearrangement joins TRBV4-1 to TRBJ2-7, with 10 bases matching TRBD2. V lost 0 bases, J lost 0 bases, and 2 bases stayed unmatched. Germline lookup yields CDR1 MGHRA and CDR2 YSYEKL. This CDR3 has 16 residues. CDR3 in amino acids: CASSQDASGSSYEQYF. The CDR3 DNA is TGCGCCAGCAGCCAAGATGCTAGCGGGAGCTCCTACGAGCAGTACTTC.

The V gene is TRBV5-8, the J gene TRBJ1-4; 7 nucleotides line up with TRBD1. This CDR3 has 14 amino acids. Germline CDR1 SGHTS, CDR2 YDEGEE. V shed 2 bases, J shed 4 bases, and the junction held 2 bases outside the gene matches. For the CDR3, the DNA is TGTGCCAGCAGCTTACAGGGGTATAATGAAAAACTGTTTTTT. Amino acids: CASSLQGYNEKLFF.

The chain carries TRBV15 and TRBJ1-6; 11 bases fit TRBD1. Trimming at V came to 5 bases and at J to 6 bases, leaving 3 bases not matched to a gene. The CDR3 has 15 residues. Germline assignment: CDR1 LNHNV and CDR2 YYDKDF (reference sequence). The CDR3 reads CATSFGTGGNSPLHF. The CDR3 nucleotides read TGTGCCACCAGCTTTGGGACAGGGGGTAATTCACCCCTCCACTTT.

This clone was recorded once. The CDR3 loop reads CAWSRGEQYF. DNA of the CDR3: TGTGCCTGGAGCCGGGGGGAGCAGTACTTC. V and J are TRBV30 and TRBJ2-7, with a possible D match to TRBD2 (6 bases). Trimming left V 3 bases short and J 7 bases short, with 7 bases between. Germline V gene sequence: CDR1 GTSNPN, CDR2 SVGIG (reference sequence). The CDR3 has 10 residues.

V is TRBV7-6 and J is TRBJ1-1; D uncertain. CDR3 length equals 14 residues. Germline V gene data show CDR1 as SGHVS and CDR2 as FNYEAQ. Between the trimmed V and J ends, which lost 2 bases and 7 bases, there was a span of 14 bases. The CDR3 region is CASSLTRQAGEAFF. CDR3 nucleotides: TGTGCCAGCAGCTTAACCAGGCAGGCCGGTGAAGCTTTCTTT.

This chain uses TRBV7-3 with TRBJ1-6; D might be TRBD1 (5 bases). Trimming took 4 bases from V and 10 from J, leaving 11 bases between them. Germline lookup yields CDR1 SGHTA and CDR2 FQGTGA. This CDR3 is 13 amino acids long. DNA for the CDR3: TGTGCCAGCAGCTCGGGGGGAGGATCACCCCTCCACTTT. This translates into CASSSGGGSPLHF.

The CDR3, as DNA: TGTGCCTGGAAACTGAAGGGATCCCTTTACGAGCAGTACTTC. It translates to CAWKLKGSLYEQYF. J is TRBJ2-7 and V is TRBV30; D is uncertain. Germline V gene lookup returns CDR1 GTSNPN and CDR2 SVGIG (reference sequence). This CDR3 is built from 14 residues. V lost 4 bases to trimming and J lost 4 bases, with 17 bases between them. Drawing the rest from reference TRBV30 and TRBJ2-7, the complete variable domain is SQTIHQWPATLVQPVGSPLSLECTVEGTSNPNLYWYRQAAGRGLQLLFYSVGIGQISSEVPQNLSASRPQDRQFILSSKKLLLSDSGFYLCAWKLKGSLYEQYFGPGTRLTVT.

The table lists this clone with a few counts. V usage is TRBV29-1 and J usage is TRBJ1-2; D possibly corresponds to TRBD1 (5 bases). The V end lost 0 bases, the J end lost 2 bases, and 13 bases lay between the germline ends. CDR3 length: 15 residues. The germline V gene encodes CDR1 SQVTM and CDR2 ANQGSEA. CDR3 amino acids: CSVEDADRQNYGYTF. CDR3 nucleotides: TGCAGCGTTGAAGACGCAGACAGACAGAACTATGGCTACACCTTC.

The chain is built from TRBV5-1 and TRBJ2-5; weak D call: TRBD2 (5 bases). CDR3 size: 14 residues. Looked up from germline, CDR1 is SGHRS and CDR2 is YFSETQ. V was clipped by 4 bases and J by 2 bases, with 12 bases between them. CDR3 amino acids: CASSITGVQETQYF. CDR3 sequence (DNA): TGCGCCAGCAGCATCACCGGGGTACAAGAGACCCAGTACTTC.

This rearrangement joins TRBV7-9 to TRBJ2-2; a weak D match, TRBD1 (5 bases). V dropped 5 bases and J dropped 6 bases, with 16 bases sitting between them. Germline V lookup: CDR1 SEHNR, CDR2 FQNEAQ (reference sequence). This CDR3 comprises 15 residues. The CDR3 sequence: CASSPDRTWPGELFF. The CDR3 DNA reads TGTGCCAGCAGCCCGGACCGGACATGGCCCGGGGAGCTGTTTTTT. The full variable domain, in which reference TRBV7-9 and TRBJ2-2 provide the parts outside the CDR3, is DTGVSQNPRHKITKRGQNVTFRCDPISEHNRLYWYRQTLGQGPEFLTYFQNEAQLEKSRLLSDRFSAERPKGSFSTLEIQRTEQGDSAMYLCASSPDRTWPGELFFGEGSRLTVL.

This clone was recorded a few times. CDR3: CASSKSRDREVNTEAFF. The CDR3 coding sequence is TGTGCCAGCAGCAAATCTCGGGACAGGGAGGTAAACACTGAAGCTTTCTTT. The chain links TRBV21-1 to TRBJ1-1; the listed D gene, TRBD1, was not tested against the DNA. TRBV21-1 is an annotated pseudogene. The CDR3 extends over 17 amino acids.